One and the same sample provided the 5 T cell receptor beta chains below, sequenced in a study of cytomegalovirus exposure and HLA in healthy donors. Primers included in the PCR were 60 Vbeta and 13 Jbeta primers. Data came from immunoSEQ multiplex PCR; TCRdb stores just in-frame clones and leaves some out. The sample carries about 200,000 clones, around 80% recorded once. Source material: PBMCs. These TCRs come from a boy between 2 and 10 years old in good health and CMV-seronegative.

The V and J genes are TRBV5-1 and TRBJ2-7; D is ambiguous. Germline-derived CDR1 and CDR2 are SGHRS and YFSETQ. Trimming took 2 bases from V and 4 from J, leaving 10 bases between them. The CDR3 extends over 13 amino acids. The CDR3 here is CASSFTDGYEQYF. CDR3 coding DNA: TGCGCCAGCAGCTTTACAGATGGGTACGAGCAGTACTTC.

The V gene is TRBV18, the J gene TRBJ2-5, with 9 bases that match TRBD1. This CDR3 is 15 amino acids long. Germline loops: CDR1 KGHSH, CDR2 LQKENI. V trimming: 4 bases; J trimming: 4 bases; junction bases outside the gene matches: 7. The CDR3 is CASSLGQGTGETQYF. The CDR3 DNA reads TGTGCCAGCTCACTAGGACAGGGGACGGGAGAGACCCAGTACTTC.

The chain joins TRBV6-5 to TRBJ1-2; D gene unclear. CDR1 is MNHEY and CDR2 is SVGAGI in the germline V gene. V shed 0 bases and J shed 4 bases, with 9 bases lying between them. The CDR3 is 14 residues long. The CDR3 sequence: CASSYSAQSYGYTF. The CDR3 coding sequence is TGTGCCAGCAGTTACTCGGCACAGAGCTATGGCTACACCTTC.

This sequence joins TRBV5-6 and TRBJ1-2; TRBD1 aligns across 7 bases. Trimming removed 4 bases from V and 5 bases from J; junction bases left unmatched: 11. From germline, CDR1 is SGHDT and CDR2 YYEEEE. The CDR3 is 15 amino acids. CDR3 region: CASSNVGGWVYGYTF. For the CDR3, the DNA is TGTGCCAGCAGCAACGTAGGGGGCTGGGTGTATGGCTACACCTTC.

The rearrangement joins TRBV19 to TRBJ1-2; no definite D call. The CDR3 consists of 14 residues. Germline V gene sequence: CDR1 LNHDA, CDR2 SQIVND (reference sequence). The V and J ends lost 3 bases and 8 bases respectively, with 16 bases between them. DNA for the CDR3: TGTGCCAGTAGTATCAGTGGAGAAGCTCGGGGCTACACCTTC. Translation: CASSISGEARGYTF.